Presented here are 21 T cell receptor beta chains from one specimen sequenced in a study of graft-versus-host responses after intestinal transplantation. Lamina propria and intraepithelial lymphocytes were released by processing graft tissue. This table comes from immunoSEQ multiplex PCR, and its TCRdb copy is limited to in-frame clones, with some not included. The sample records about 2,000 clones, about 90% being singletons. The source material was ileum tissue, sampled about 70 days after transplant. These TCRs come from a human patient who received an intestinal transplant, so some T cells may come from the graft donor.

This chain connects TRBV7-6 to TRBJ1-1, with 7 bases matching TRBD1. Germline V lookup: CDR1 SGHVS, CDR2 FNYEAQ. This CDR3 spans 16 amino acids. The V segment lost 4 bases and the J segment 5 bases; nucleotides outside the gene matches: 13. CDR3 sequence (DNA): TGTGCCAGCAGCTCCTGGGGGGCAGGGGGTAGGACTGAAGCTTTCTTT. Residues: CASSSWGAGGRTEAFF.

A word on this clone: At one boundary the junction diverges from the germline segment, which might be a read error. The gene calls are TRBV28 and TRBJ1-5; D perhaps matches TRBD1 (5 bases). Germline V gives CDR1 MDHEN, CDR2 SYDVKM. The CDR3 totals 15 residues. This CDR3 reads CASNLGVHSNQPHHF. The CDR3 bases are TGTGCCAGCAACCTAGGGGTTCATAGCAATCAGCCCCATCATTTT.

The rearrangement links TRBV28 to TRBJ1-2, with 7 bases aligning to TRBD1. Germline-derived CDR1 and CDR2 are MDHEN and SYDVKM. Losses at the gene ends were 2 bases for V and 1 base for J; bases not matched to a gene: 4. The CDR3 length is 15 residues. CDR3 amino acids: CASSLRGRSNYGYTF. CDR3 sequence (DNA): TGTGCCAGCAGTTTAAGGGGGCGGAGTAACTATGGCTACACCTTC.

CDR3 coding DNA: TGTGCCAGTAGTACCGGGACAGGGGCAGGGGAGCAGTACTTC. It encodes CASSTGTGAGEQYF. The chain carries TRBV19 and TRBJ2-7; 10 bases fit TRBD1. With 4 bases clipped from V and 7 bases from J, the junction kept 7 bases outside the gene matches. Per the germline V gene, CDR1 is LNHDA and CDR2 is SQIVND (reference sequence). The CDR3 has 14 residues. The whole variable domain, remainder taken from reference TRBV19 and TRBJ2-7, is DGGITQSPKYLFRKEGQNVTLSCEQNLNHDAMYWYRQDPGQGLRLIYYSQIVNDFQKGDIAEGYSVSREKKESFPLTVTSAQKNPTAFYLCASSTGTGAGEQYFGPGTRLTVT.

In DNA, the CDR3 is TGTGCCAGCAGCTCCTACCTGCTGAACACTGAAGCTTTCTTT. Translated: CASSSYLLNTEAFF. The J gene is TRBJ1-1, the V gene TRBV28; D gene uncertain. V gave up 6 bases and J gave up 0 bases, with 11 bases separating them. CDR3 length: 14 residues. Germline lookup yields CDR1 MDHEN and CDR2 SYDVKM. The whole variable domain, remainder taken from reference TRBV28 and TRBJ1-1, is DVKVTQSSRYLVKRTGEKVFLECVQDMDHENMFWYRQDPGLGLRLIYFSYDVKMKEKGDIPEGYSVSREKKERFSLILESASTNQTSMYLCASSSYLLNTEAFFGQGTRLTVV.

The chain recombines TRBV6-1 with TRBJ2-1; maybe TRBD2 (6 bases). V was cut by 1 base and J by 2 bases, with 6 bases left in between. Germline CDR1 and CDR2: MNHNS and SASEGT. This CDR3 has 14 residues. In DNA, the CDR3 is TGTGCCAGCAGTGAAGGACTAGCCTACAATGAGCAGTTCTTC. It yields the protein CASSEGLAYNEQFF.

Regarding this clone: A read error is possible here, since a much larger clone lies one base away. Other DNA sequences from this sample encode an identical CDR3 as well. DNA for the CDR3: TGCGCCAGCAGCCCCGGGACCGAACCCTACGAGCAGTACTTC. It codes for CASSPGTEPYEQYF. V and J are TRBV4-1 and TRBJ2-7; D may be TRBD1 or TRBD2 (5 bases each). CDR1 is MGHRA and CDR2 is YSYEKL in the germline V gene. V was cut by 4 bases and J by 2 bases, with 12 bases left in between. The CDR3 runs to 14 residues.

The J gene is TRBJ1-1, the V gene TRBV28; D remains unclear. Trimming pared 4 bases from V and 7 bases from J, leaving 10 bases between. The CDR3 runs 12 residues. Germline CDR1 MDHEN, CDR2 SYDVKM. CDR3 in DNA: TGTGCCAGCAGTTCGGCATCCCATGAAGCTTTCTTT. Translation gives CASSSASHEAFF.

The chain joins TRBV27 to TRBJ1-3, with D possibly being TRBD1 (6 bases). Germline CDR1 reads MNHEY; CDR2 reads SMNVEV (reference sequence). The ends were cut back, 5 bases at V and 7 bases at J, with 12 bases in the middle. This CDR3 is 13 amino acids long. This CDR3 reads CASSPRGLNTIYF. In DNA, the CDR3 is TGTGCCAGCAGTCCCAGGGGTTTGAACACCATATATTTT.

This clone was seen just once. The junction shows a germline mismatch at one end, possibly a read error. This chain uses TRBV27 with TRBJ2-3, with 7 bases identical to TRBD1. Germline CDR1 is MNHEY and CDR2 is SMNVEV (reference sequence). The CDR3 is 14 amino acids. CDR3 bases: TGTGCCAGCACTTTACGACAGGGTGGAGATACGCAGTATTTT. Amino acids: CASTLRQGGDTQYF.

This clone occurred once. J is TRBJ2-7 and V is TRBV30, with D maybe TRBD1 (5 bases). Trimming stripped 0 bases from V and 1 base from J, with 10 bases between. The CDR3 spans 14 residues. CDR1 and CDR2 (germline): GTSNPN, SVGIG (reference sequence). This chain's CDR3 is CAWSVLGLSYEQYF. The CDR3 bases are TGTGCCTGGAGTGTACTGGGGCTATCCTACGAGCAGTACTTC. Supplemented by reference TRBV30 and TRBJ2-7, the full variable domain reads SQTIHQWPATLVQPVGSPLSLECTVEGTSNPNLYWYRQAAGRGLQLLFYSVGIGQISSEVPQNLSASRPQDRQFILSSKKLLLSDSGFYLCAWSVLGLSYEQYFGPGTRLTVT.

This clone has only one observation. The chain uses TRBV5-1 and TRBJ2-7; 9 nucleotides match TRBD1. V trimming: 4 bases; J trimming: 5 bases; junction bases outside the gene matches: 19. Germline V gene data show CDR1 as SGHRS and CDR2 as YFSETQ. The CDR3 length is 18 residues. CDR3 sequence reads: CASSLTGTGRVLGDEQYF. The CDR3 nucleotides are TGCGCCAGCAGCCTCACCGGGACAGGGAGGGTGCTCGGCGACGAGCAGTACTTC.

This clone has more than one count but fewer than ten. This chain joins TRBV6-8 and TRBJ1-5; no clear D gene. Germline-derived CDR1 and CDR2 are MNHGY and SAAAGT. The CDR3 has 13 amino acids. Trimming pared 5 bases from V and 6 bases from J, leaving 11 bases between. This chain's CDR3 is CASSEYASQPQHF. DNA of the CDR3: TGTGCCAGCAGTGAATATGCATCTCAGCCCCAGCATTTT.

The genes are TRBV27 and TRBJ2-6; 7 nucleotides match TRBD1. CDR1 MNHEY and CDR2 SMNVEV come from the germline V gene (reference sequence). The CDR3 has 15 residues. Trimming cost V 6 bases and J 1 base; bases outside gene matches: 3. The DNA for the CDR3 is TGTGCCAGCAGCCCACAGGGGTCTGGGGCCAACGTCCTGACTTTC. It yields the protein CASSPQGSGANVLTF.

V gene TRBV7-8 combines with J gene TRBJ2-7, with 9 bases aligning to TRBD1. Per germline, CDR1 SGHVS and CDR2 FQNEAQ. V shed 6 bases and J 3 bases; nucleotides not matched to a gene: 9. This CDR3 contains 15 residues. Here the CDR3 reads CASSFTQGAGYEQYF. CDR3 DNA: TGTGCCAGCAGTTTCACACAGGGGGCCGGCTACGAGCAGTACTTC.

The gene calls are TRBV11-3 and TRBJ2-5; 8 bases map to TRBD2. The J call may be wrong; the DNA end is better matched by TRBJ2-7. The germline V gene encodes CDR1 SGHNT and CDR2 YENEEA. The CDR3 extends over 19 amino acids. The DNA for the CDR3 is TGTGCCAGCAGCCGCCTAGTTTTCTACGGGGGGGTGGGCTTCTACGAGCAGTACTTC. It specifies CASSRLVFYGGVGFYEQYF.

In DNA, the CDR3 is TGTGCCAGCAGCCGCACCGGGACAGTTGATGAAAAACTGTTTTTT. It is translated as CASSRTGTVDEKLFF. The J gene is TRBJ1-4, the V gene TRBV7-9; TRBD1 matches 7 bases. Looked up from germline, CDR1 is SEHNR and CDR2 is FQNEAQ (reference sequence). With V trimmed by 5 bases and J by 6 bases, 9 bases remained unmatched. This CDR3 region has 15 residues. Full variable domain (remainder filled in from reference TRBV7-9 and TRBJ1-4): DTGVSQNPRHKITKRGQNVTFRCDPISEHNRLYWYRQTLGQGPEFLTYFQNEAQLEKSRLLSDRFSAERPKGSFSTLEIQRTEQGDSAMYLCASSRTGTVDEKLFFGSGTQLSVL.

This clone was recorded only once. The chain links TRBV7-8 to TRBJ2-1; D is unresolved. V was shortened by 5 bases and J by 2 bases, with 10 bases between the two germline ends. The CDR3 has 14 residues. Germline V CDR1 and CDR2: SGHVS, FQNEAQ. The CDR3 loop reads CASSPKRTYNEQFF. The CDR3 DNA sequence: TGTGCCAGCAGCCCAAAGAGAACCTACAATGAGCAGTTCTTC.

V and J are TRBV7-3 and TRBJ2-5; 13 bases map to TRBD2. Germline V gene data show CDR1 as SGHTA and CDR2 as FQGTGA. J lost 5 bases, V lost 5 bases, and 14 bases had no gene match. The length of the CDR3 is 18 residues. CDR3 nucleotides: TGTGCCAGCAGCCCGTCCCCTCTGGGGACTAGCGGGACGGAGACCCAGTACTTC. Its protein is CASSPSPLGTSGTETQYF.

The V and J genes are TRBV2 and TRBJ2-1; D is unresolved. Trimming pared 5 bases from V and 5 bases from J, leaving 28 bases between. The CDR3 totals 19 residues. Germline CDR1 is SNHLY and CDR2 is FYNNEI. The CDR3 DNA reads as TGTGCCAGCAGTCCTCGGAAAGGGCCTCTCTTAACTGCGGACAATGAGCAGTTCTTC. Its translation: CASSPRKGPLLTADNEQFF.

V and J are TRBV4-1 and TRBJ1-1; a weak D match, TRBD1 (6 bases). V was pared by 0 bases and J by 0 bases, with 8 bases between. Germline V CDR1 and CDR2: MGHRA, YSYEKL. The CDR3 covers 15 residues. The CDR3 loop reads CASSQEGDMNTEAFF. For the CDR3, the DNA is TGCGCCAGCAGCCAAGAAGGGGACATGAACACTGAAGCTTTCTTT.